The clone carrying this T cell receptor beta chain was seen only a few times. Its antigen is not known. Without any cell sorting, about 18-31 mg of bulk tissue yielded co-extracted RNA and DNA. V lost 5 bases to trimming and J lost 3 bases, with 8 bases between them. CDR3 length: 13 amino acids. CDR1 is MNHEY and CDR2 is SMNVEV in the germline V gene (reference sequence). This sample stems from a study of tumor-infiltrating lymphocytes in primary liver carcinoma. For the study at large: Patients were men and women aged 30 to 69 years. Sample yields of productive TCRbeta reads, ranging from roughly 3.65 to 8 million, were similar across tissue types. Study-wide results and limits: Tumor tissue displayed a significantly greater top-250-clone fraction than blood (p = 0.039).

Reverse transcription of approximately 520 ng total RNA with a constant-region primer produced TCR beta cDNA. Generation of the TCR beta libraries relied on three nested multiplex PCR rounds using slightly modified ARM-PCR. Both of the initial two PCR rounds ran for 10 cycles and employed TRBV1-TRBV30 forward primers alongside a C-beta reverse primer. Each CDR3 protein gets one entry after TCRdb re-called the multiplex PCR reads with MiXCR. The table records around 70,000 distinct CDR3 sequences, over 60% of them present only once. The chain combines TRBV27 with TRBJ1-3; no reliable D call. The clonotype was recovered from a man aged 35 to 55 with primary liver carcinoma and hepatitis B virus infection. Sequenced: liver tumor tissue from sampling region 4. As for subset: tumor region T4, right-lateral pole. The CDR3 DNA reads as TGTGCCAGCAGTACGCGGGGTGGAAACACCATATATTTT. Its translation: CASSTRGGNTIYF.